The present T cell receptor beta chain was sequenced within a study of cytomegalovirus exposure and HLA in healthy donors (dated by TCRdb to the late 2010s). With regard to the full study: According to an earlier analysis of a few hundred of the donors, about 190 million T cells yielded 120 million or so unique TCR beta sequences and 276 Gb of sequence data. Of the roughly 400 genotyped donors, about 80% fell in the genetic ancestry cluster associated with self-reported Caucasian donors. To study patterns of TCR occurrence, a later analysis re-analyzed previously published TCR beta repertoires from several hundred donors and added high-resolution HLA genotyping. Every repertoire in the discovery cohort had been generated on one and the same sequencing platform. An early release that covered some 640 HLA-typed donors contained around 300 gigabases of sequencing data and tens of millions of unique TCR sequences. The study aimed to test whether cataloging public T cell receptors could reveal signatures of past pathogen exposure. Rather than using new phenotypic data, the later analysis identified candidate immune exposures from TCR beta sequences and from how often those sequences occurred across donors. HLA typing covered class I and class II loci at four-digit resolution. To predict cytomegalovirus infection status, the study combined high-throughput TCR immunosequencing, statistical association of individual TCRs with disease status, and machine learning. Along with the approximately 620-subject first cohort, a separate validation cohort of over a hundred different subjects was used. An earlier analysis of 587 of the donors applied high-throughput TCR beta sequencing to assess whether each TCR beta V gene segment acted as functional or pseudogenic. Several DR-DQ haplotypes were handled as single units for association and clustering, since linkage in the cohort was strong. Among roughly 370 genotyped donors of the cohort, an average of 235,054 unique TCR beta nucleotide sequences were sequenced per donor, 15% to 20% of them non-productive. Typing coverage varied by locus: about 620-630 donors for A, B, C, DRB1 and DQB1; roughly 500 for DQA1; around 570 for DPA1; roughly 450 for DPB1. The study used immunosequencing to profile the T cell repertoires of approximately 640 subjects and linked those repertoires to cytomegalovirus serostatus. A later genetic analysis used genome-wide SNP genotypes for about 65% of the 666 donors, treating that subset as a discovery cohort. Alongside the repertoire data, information on donor age, sex, ethnicity and CMV serostatus was compiled.

Study-wide conclusions, independent of this receptor: In a later analysis, most CMV-associated TCR beta chains were found to appear HLA-restricted, with HLA associations seemingly driven largely by CMV exposure. In an earlier analysis of 587 of the donors, most TCR beta V segments appeared in productive rearrangements about 87% or about 30% of the time, broadly matching IMGT annotations. Assigning TCR associations to individual alleles was difficult when HLA alleles, especially DR and DQ, strongly co-occurred. A later genetic analysis associated a missense DCLRE1C variant with V-gene and J-gene trimming of TCR beta chains, and an independent cohort replicated the association. According to a later analysis, TCR association rates differed among HLA loci, with DRB1 alleles showing the most associated TCRs and HLA-C alleles showing the fewest. The classifier was reported to diagnose cytomegalovirus status with high specificity and sensitivity in both the original cohort and the validation cohort. The earlier analysis of 587 of the donors excluded roughly 16 rarely observed V segments, including chromosome 9 orphons, because counts were too low. A later analysis reported that several top co-occurrence clusters appeared linked to parvovirus B19, influenza, CMV and Epstein-Barr virus. CMV serostatus was the only immune exposure information available for the cohort. The study gave a list of more than 150 TCR beta chains associated with cytomegalovirus. In this cohort, only TCR beta chains were sequenced, and detectable features were limited by the absence of alpha or paired-chain data. A later analysis found that HLA-associated TCR beta chains were more clonally expanded and had lower generation probabilities than equally common non-associated chains. Some IMGT-functional V segments, including TRBV6-2 and TRBV6-3, could not be distinguished by the 87-base-pair reads and were therefore excluded. In vitro tests confirmed that three of the cytomegalovirus-associated TCR beta chains recognize cytomegalovirus antigens. Correlated functional status among segregating V segments might reflect linkage disequilibrium, but an unknown experimental factor could not be ruled out. A further reported finding was that TCR beta sequences accurately predicted the HLA-A and HLA-B alleles for most subjects in the first cohort. A cluster of highly shared sequence variants was judged likely to be a technical artifact of the sequencing pipeline. In a later analysis, over 15,000 TCR beta sequences were associated with specific HLA alleles at a false discovery rate of 0.05. While some public TCRs were present in many individuals, most TCR sequences turned up only very rarely across donors. The authors suggested that the approach could potentially be extended to other disease states and immunological phenotypes. Roughly uniform sequencing depth across donors was assumed in presence/absence analyses, although this assumption may not hold. Because some donors lacked HLA typing at each locus, the association tests relied only on the typed subset. A later genetic analysis reported fewer N-insertions in productive TCRs among donors in an Asian-associated ancestry cluster than the approximately 670-donor mean.

Inclusive of the bounding cysteine and phenylalanine, the CDR3 is 14 residues long. This entry keeps only the CDR3 DNA: 42 bases, framed from base 1. As encoded in the germline V gene, CDR1 is MDHEN while CDR2 is SYDVKM. Here V drops 10 bases and J drops 1 base, and the junction holds 5 bases not matched to any gene. The cohort was made up of approximately 670 healthy bone marrow donors. At the time of sampling, all cohort members were nominally healthy, though unrecorded immune exposures were likely present. The donor tested CMV seropositive and was one of the 289 seropositive cohort members. Each donor provided a peripheral blood sample, and peripheral blood mononuclear cells were used for TCR beta sequencing. Genomic DNA was extracted from the blood cell samples with the Qiagen DNeasy Blood Extraction Kit. Of note for this clone: The specificity of this receptor is unknown. No quality values exist for individual bases; no much larger clone is one base distant.

To prepare the library, the immunoSEQ multiplex PCR assay was applied. A mixture of 60 forward primers for TCR Vbeta segments and 13 reverse primers for TCR Jbeta segments was used in the multiplex PCR. The CDR3 region of rearranged TCR beta genes was amplified from genomic DNA with a multiplex PCR assay. The Illumina HiSeq System was used to sequence the amplified TCR beta libraries as 87-base-pair reads. Turning to the authors' computational methods: A later analysis counted some 74 million unique TCR beta chains across the 700 or so repertoires, and around 12 million of these chains were shared by at least two donors. To remove PCR and sequencing errors, raw reads were error-corrected and collapsed into unique sequences using a nearest-neighbor algorithm that merged closely related sequences. V, D and J gene segments were assigned by aligning CDR3 sequences to IMGT reference sequences. Each retained sequence needed at least a six-nucleotide match to both a V gene segment and a J gene segment. Rearrangements were called productive when the CDR3 lacked stop codons and stayed in frame with V and J; all others were non-productive. CDR3 was defined by IMGT convention, running from the second conserved V-encoded cysteine to the conserved J-encoded phenylalanine. The earlier analysis of about 610 of the donors excluded sequences that lacked an unambiguous match to a single V gene segment. An earlier analysis of several hundred of the donors called V segments functional above 56.7% productive rearrangements and segregating when the between-donor standard deviation exceeded 5%. A statistical classification framework was built for diagnosing cytomegalovirus status from the catalog of TCR beta chain sequences. V and J gene assignment, in a later analysis, came from comparing TCR nucleotide sequences with IMGT/GENE-DB human TR gene sequences. The TCRdist pipeline was used in a later analysis to assign CDR3 sequences and most-parsimonious VDJ recombination scenarios. In a later analysis, each TCR beta chain was defined by its CDR3 amino acid sequence together with its V-gene family, and reads lacking a unique V-gene family were excluded. As a way to deal with suspected cross-contamination and a sequencing artifact, a later analysis dropped approximately 570 nucleotide sequences that were highly shared and had low generation probability. In a later analysis, a clonal expansion index was calculated for each public chain from normalized within-repertoire ranks of inferred template counts. In a later analysis, generation probabilities were computed with a VDJ recombination model fitted to out-of-frame rearrangements, and the resulting probabilities were checked against IGoR. In a later analysis, TCR-TCR, TCR-HLA and TCR-CMV co-occurrence was scored with hypergeometric tests, and a repertoire-size bias correction was applied to TCR pairs. In a later analysis, false discovery rates were estimated by permuting HLA or CMV assignments 20 times. In a later analysis, co-occurring TCRs were grouped using DBSCAN, with TCRdist sequence similarity added in when clustering inside HLA-allele-positive subsets. Repertoires with fewer than 30,000 or more than 120,000 public chains, plus five repertoires with anomalous nucleotide sharing, were excluded from co-occurrence clustering. Held by TCRdb, this immuneACCESS table contains in-frame sequences only and omits some clones. Under half of the omission traces to an unresolved V gene where checked; the cause of the rest is unknown. The V and J calls and clone size come from that table; D and trimming were worked out from the DNA. The sample table holds 100,000 to 150,000 clones, of which roughly 70% were seen once. Nearly 3% of the sample goes to the ten largest clones.

This sequence was found in a woman aged 35 to 49 in good health and CMV-seropositive. This sequence uses TRBV28 and TRBJ2-2, with TRBD2 matching 8 junction bases. Sequenced input: PBMCs. The nucleotide sequence is TGTGCCACCGTTACTAGCGGGAACACCGGGGAGCTGTTTTTT. This encodes CATVTSGNTGELFF.